This record concerns one T cell receptor (beta chain) sequence. Relative to the germline gene, one junction end is altered; a read error may explain this. This specimen comes from a study of T-cell memory formation after mild COVID-19. TCRdb re-analysed the 5' RACE reads in MiXCR, keeping a single row per CDR3 protein. The sample carries 300,000 to 400,000 distinct CDR3 sequences, 25% to 30% recorded once. The CDR3 has 13 residues. The V gene's germline CDR1 is SGHDN and CDR2 FVKESK. The rearrangement links TRBV14 to TRBJ2-1; D unresolved. The sequencing input was PBMCs or a T cell subset sorted from them (not recorded which). The TCR comes from an adult woman who had mild COVID-19 (a few samples of this study predate the infection). Cell type and time point are not known. Written as DNA, the CDR3 is TGTGCCAGCAGCCAAGAACTCTTTAACTGGGAAGTGTTC. Protein: CASSQELFNWEVF.